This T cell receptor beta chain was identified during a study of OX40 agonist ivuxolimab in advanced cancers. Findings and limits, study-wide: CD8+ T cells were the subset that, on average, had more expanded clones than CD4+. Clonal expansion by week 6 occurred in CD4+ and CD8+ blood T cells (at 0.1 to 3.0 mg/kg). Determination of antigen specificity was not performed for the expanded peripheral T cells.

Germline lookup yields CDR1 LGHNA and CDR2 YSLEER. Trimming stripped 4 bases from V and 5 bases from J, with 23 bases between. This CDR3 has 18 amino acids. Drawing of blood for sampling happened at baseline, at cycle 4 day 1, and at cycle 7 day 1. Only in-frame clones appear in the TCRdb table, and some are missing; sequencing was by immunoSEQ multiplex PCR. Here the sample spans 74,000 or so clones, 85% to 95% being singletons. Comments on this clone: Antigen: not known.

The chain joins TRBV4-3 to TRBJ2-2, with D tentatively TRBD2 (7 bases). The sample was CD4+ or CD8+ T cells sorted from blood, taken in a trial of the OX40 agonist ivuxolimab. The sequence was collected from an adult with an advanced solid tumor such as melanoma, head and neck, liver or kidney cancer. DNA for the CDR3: TGCGCCAGCAGCCGCAAGTTCAGGGAGGGGGGCTCAACCGGGGAGCTGTTTTTT. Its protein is CASSRKFREGGSTGELFF.